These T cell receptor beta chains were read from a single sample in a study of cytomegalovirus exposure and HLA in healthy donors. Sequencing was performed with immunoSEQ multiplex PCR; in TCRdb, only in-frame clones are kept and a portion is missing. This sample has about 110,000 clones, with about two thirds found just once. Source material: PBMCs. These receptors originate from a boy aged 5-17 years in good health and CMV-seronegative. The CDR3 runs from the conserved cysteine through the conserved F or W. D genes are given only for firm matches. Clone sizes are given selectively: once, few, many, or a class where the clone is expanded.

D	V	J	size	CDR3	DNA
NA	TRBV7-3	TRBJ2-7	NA	CASSRRGGNRESYEQYF	TGTGCCAGCAGCCGAAGAGGGGGAAACAGGGAAAGCTACGAGCAGTACTTC
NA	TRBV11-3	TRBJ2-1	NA	CASSLVVGYNEQFF	TGTGCCAGCAGCTTAGTTGTCGGGTACAATGAGCAGTTCTTC
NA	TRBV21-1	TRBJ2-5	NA	CASSKGGLAGVQRQETQYF	TGTGCCAGCAGCAAAGGTGGGCTAGCGGGAGTCCAAAGGCAAGAGACCCAGTACTTC
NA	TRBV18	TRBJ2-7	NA	CASSSGVEAYEQYF	TGTGCCAGCTCCTCGGGGGTGGAGGCCTACGAGCAGTACTTC
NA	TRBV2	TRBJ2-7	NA	CASGTGSYEQYF	TGTGCCAGCGGTACAGGTTCCTACGAGCAGTACTTC
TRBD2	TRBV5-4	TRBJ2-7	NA	CASSPGLASTYEQYF	TGTGCCAGCAGCCCAGGACTAGCGAGCACCTACGAGCAGTACTTC
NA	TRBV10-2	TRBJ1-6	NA	CASKEVGRNSPLHF	TGCGCCAGCAAGGAGGTGGGGAGGAATTCACCCCTCCACTTT
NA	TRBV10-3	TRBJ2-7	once	CAISGGALEQYF	TGTGCCATCTCGGGCGGGGCTTTGGAGCAGTACTTC
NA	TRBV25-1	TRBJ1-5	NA	CASSEVTVYQPQHF	TGTGCCAGCAGTGAAGTGACAGTCTATCAGCCCCAGCATTTT
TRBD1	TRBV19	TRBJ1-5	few	CASSIRDRKDSNQPQHF	TGTGCCAGTAGTATCAGGGACAGAAAAGATAGCAATCAGCCCCAGCATTTT